This TCR beta chain was profiled in a study of blood T cell repertoires in COVID-19. TCRdb keeps only in-frame clones here, not all; method: immunoSEQ multiplex PCR. The table has more than 300,000 clones, about 83% seen once. The specimen sequenced was peripheral blood. The TCR was taken from a woman between 50 and 59 years old with acute or convalescent COVID-19.

The CDR3 DNA follows: TGTGCCAGCAGCCCTCTAGCGGGAGGGCCGGATACGCAGTATTTT. Encoded protein: CASSPLAGGPDTQYF. This sequence joins TRBV5-6 and TRBJ2-3; 12 positions agree with TRBD2. This CDR3 has 15 residues. The V gene end was trimmed by 4 bases and the J gene end by 6 bases; junction bases not matched to a gene: 6. The germline CDR1 and CDR2 sequences are SGHDT and YYEEEE.